This TCR beta chain was identified during a study of blood T cells in healthy people across ages. This clonotype was counted between two and nine times. What it binds is not known. Primers used in a second PCR of roughly 6 to 11 cycles were a sample-barcoded 5' primer and a J-beta primer mix. TCRdb itself ran the 5' RACE reads through MiXCR, one entry per CDR3 protein. The sample shows about 1 million distinct CDR3 sequences, 35% to 55% of them seen only once. The germline CDR1 and CDR2 sequences are SGHRS and YFSETQ. CDR3 length: 14 residues. Study conclusions and caveats: Investigators viewed diversity estimates from one million T cells as underestimates, the study reported. Lack of knowledge of donor CMV status possibly confounded expanded clonotype changes.

Drawing of peripheral blood yielded 8.5 to 10 milliliters from each donor. There were at least 5.5 micrograms of total RNA extracted from every sample. The V and J genes are TRBV5-1 and TRBJ2-5, with 9 nucleotides matching TRBD1. The last part of the DNA fits TRBJ2-7 better; the J call may be wrong. Sequencing used blood. This sequence originates from an older woman in good health. Here the CDR3 DNA reads TGCGCCAGCAGCTTGGCGGGACAGGGAGGCGAGCAGTACTTC. This encodes CASSLAGQGGEQYF.